This record concerns one T cell receptor beta chain sequence. These data originate in a study of beta chain features in type 1 diabetes. The germline V and J ends were trimmed by 7 bases and 6 bases, with 17 bases remaining between them. The CDR3 totals 14 residues. Germline V gene data show CDR1 as ENHRY and CDR2 as SYGVKD. Since all of the isolated RNA was reverse transcribed, expressed TCRB transcripts were what got sequenced. TCRdb's table, derived via immunoSEQ multiplex PCR, lists solely in-frame clones and lacks some. This sample has almost 350,000 clones; approximately 8.2% occur once, and the top ten carry less than 0.45%.

The specimen sequenced was central memory CD4+ T cells from blood. This clonotype was sampled from a woman aged 18-35 years in good health. This sequence joins TRBV10-3 and TRBJ2-3; tentative D call: TRBD2 (6 bases). Written as DNA, the CDR3 is TGTGCCATCATGGGGGGAGTAACAATGGATACGCAGTATTTT. Its protein is CAIMGGVTMDTQYF.